A single sample is the source of the 20 T cell receptor beta chains below, sequenced in a study of blood T cell repertoires in COVID-19. TCRdb's table, derived via immunoSEQ multiplex PCR, lists solely in-frame clones and lacks some. The repertoire has 200,000 to 250,000 clones, about nine tenths of them found once; the top ten carry 9.5% to 13%. The sample comprised peripheral blood. The receptors shown here come from a man over 45 with COVID-19, enrolled during active disease.

V is TRBV29-1 and J is TRBJ2-7; D possibly corresponds to TRBD1 (5 bases). The germline V gene has CDR1 SQVTM and CDR2 ANQGSEA. Trimming took 1 base from V and 2 from J, leaving 9 bases between them. The CDR3 loop spans 13 amino acids. The CDR3 is CSVEGGTTYEQYF. The CDR3 DNA reads as TGCAGCGTTGAAGGGGGCACTACCTACGAGCAGTACTTC.

This rearrangement joins TRBV4-2 to TRBJ1-6; D perhaps matches TRBD1 (6 bases). The CDR3 is made up of 17 amino acids. Germline CDR1 and CDR2: LGHNA and YNFKEQ. The V end lost 0 bases, the J end lost 0 bases, and 9 bases lay between the germline ends. The CDR3 nucleotides are TGTGCCAGCAGCCAAGATACAGGGAGCTCCTATAATTCACCCCTCCACTTT. Protein sequence: CASSQDTGSSYNSPLHF.

The V call is TRBV11-2, the J call TRBJ1-4; TRBD1 is a possible D gene (5 bases). Between the trimmed V and J ends, which lost 5 bases and 7 bases, there was a span of 11 bases. The CDR3 contains 13 residues. From germline, CDR1 is SGHAT and CDR2 FQNNGV. For the CDR3, the DNA is TGTGCCAGCAGCCCCCGGACACCTGAAAAACTGTTTTTT. The encoded protein is CASSPRTPEKLFF. Using reference TRBV11-2 and TRBJ1-4 for the parts outside the CDR3, the full variable domain is EAGVAQSPRYKIIEKRQSVAFWCNPISGHATLYWYQQILGQGPKLLIQFQNNGVVDDSQLPKDRFSAERLKGVDSTLKIQPAKLEDSAVYLCASSPRTPEKLFFGSGTQLSVL.

This clone occurred once. The J gene is TRBJ1-5, the V gene TRBV6-2 or TRBV6-3; maybe TRBD1 (6 bases). Trimming removed 6 bases from V and 2 bases from J, with 11 bases in between. The CDR3 loop spans 14 amino acids. The germline CDR1 and CDR2 sequences are MNHEY and SVGEGT. In DNA form, the CDR3 reads TGTGCCAGCAGCCCGACAGGTGGCAATCAGCCCCAGCATTTT. Protein product: CASSPTGGNQPQHF.

In this sample, this clone turned up once. This chain connects TRBV2 to TRBJ2-1; TRBD2 matches at 9 bases. Germline V gene lookup returns CDR1 SNHLY and CDR2 FYNNEI. V trimming: 7 bases; J trimming: 3 bases; junction bases outside the gene matches: 7. The CDR3 extends over 15 amino acids. The CDR3 spells CASTLREGRYNEQFF. CDR3 coding DNA: TGTGCCAGCACATTGCGGGAGGGCCGCTACAATGAGCAGTTCTTC.

This chain uses TRBV4-3 with TRBJ1-4; D is unresolved. This CDR3 has 16 residues. Trimming removed 4 bases at V and 4 bases at J, with 16 bases between. CDR1 LGHNA and CDR2 YSLEER come from the germline V gene. Here the CDR3 DNA reads TGCGCCAGCAGCCGGATGGCTGGCGGGTATAATGAAAAACTGTTTTTT. Its protein product is CASSRMAGGYNEKLFF.

The rearrangement joins TRBV6-5 to TRBJ2-7; TRBD2 aligns across 11 bases. This CDR3 has 15 residues. J gave up 6 bases and V 4 bases, and 8 bases lay outside the gene matches. CDR1 is MNHEY and CDR2 is SVGAGI in the germline V gene. Written as DNA, the CDR3 is TGTGCCAGCAGTTCCCCGACTAGCGGGATGGGCGAGCAGTACTTC. Its protein product is CASSSPTSGMGEQYF.

J is TRBJ2-5 and V is TRBV7-9; 8 bases map to TRBD1. Trimming removed 6 bases from V and 5 bases from J; junction bases left unmatched: 14. This CDR3 has 16 amino acids. Germline V lookup: CDR1 SEHNR, CDR2 FQNEAQ (reference sequence). In DNA form, the CDR3 reads TGTGCCAGCAGTCCCTACACCGGACAGGGCGGGGAGACCCAGTACTTC. Translated: CASSPYTGQGGETQYF.

The chain has TRBV4-1 and TRBJ2-2; the D gene is possibly TRBD1 (5 bases). The germline gives CDR1 MGHRA, CDR2 YSYEKL. V was shortened by 0 bases and J by 4 bases, with 9 bases between the two germline ends. The CDR3 covers 15 residues. For the CDR3, the DNA is TGCGCCAGCAGCCAAGATCGTGGGGCCACCGGGGAGCTGTTTTTT. Translation gives CASSQDRGATGELFF.

This chain uses TRBV7-9 with TRBJ2-3; D possibly corresponds to TRBD2 (5 bases). CDR1 is SEHNR and CDR2 is FQNEAQ in the germline V gene (reference sequence). The CDR3 length is 14 residues. Trimming took off 1 base at V and 3 bases at J, with 8 bases between the two ends. The CDR3 DNA follows: TGTGCCAGCAGCTTAGTGGGAGTGACAGATACGCAGTATTTT. Amino acids: CASSLVGVTDTQYF.

The V call is TRBV7-9, the J call TRBJ1-4, with 10 bases lining up with TRBD1. J gave up 10 bases and V 1 base, and 6 bases lay outside the gene matches. The CDR3 contains 15 residues. Germline lookup yields CDR1 SEHNR and CDR2 FQNEAQ (reference sequence). The CDR3 region is CASSLGGQGVIKLFF. The CDR3 coding sequence is TGTGCCAGCAGCTTAGGAGGACAGGGGGTAATAAAACTGTTTTTT.

This clone was observed once. This rearrangement joins TRBV6-2 or TRBV6-3 to TRBJ2-7, with 8 bases lining up with TRBD1. This CDR3 is built from 14 residues. The germline CDR1 and CDR2 sequences are MNHEY and SVGEGT. Losses at the gene ends were 5 bases for V and 2 bases for J; bases not matched to a gene: 5. The CDR3 reads CASSTRTGPYEQYF. The CDR3 DNA reads as TGTGCCAGCAGTACCCGGACAGGGCCCTACGAGCAGTACTTC.

This clone was observed a handful of times. This chain joins TRBV18 and TRBJ2-1, with 10 nucleotides matching TRBD2. The CDR3 has 16 residues. V was pared by 0 bases and J by 5 bases, with 4 bases of the junction left unmatched. Germline V gives CDR1 KGHSH, CDR2 LQKENI. The CDR3 nucleotides read TGTGCCAGCTCACCACCTAGCGGGGGGATCAACAATGAGCAGTTCTTC. Translating gives CASSPPSGGINNEQFF.

The chain carries TRBV9 and TRBJ1-4, with 10 bases identical to TRBD1. The CDR3 runs to 16 residues. Unmatched junction bases numbered 2, after V lost 0 bases and J lost 3 bases. Germline V gene lookup returns CDR1 SGDLS and CDR2 YYNGEE. The CDR3 protein is CASSVGTGGSNEKLFF. CDR3 nucleotide sequence: TGTGCCAGCAGCGTAGGGACAGGGGGGTCTAATGAAAAACTGTTTTTT.

This clone was found many times. Written as DNA, the CDR3 is TGTGCCAGCAGCTTAGAAGACAGAAGCCACGAGCAGTACTTC. Translation: CASSLEDRSHEQYF. The chain combines TRBV7-9 with TRBJ2-7, with D possibly TRBD1 on 5 matching bases. The CDR3 has 14 residues. Trimming removed 1 base from V and 5 bases from J, with 12 bases in between. The germline V gene has CDR1 SEHNR and CDR2 FQNEAQ (reference sequence).

The chain joins TRBV29-1 to TRBJ2-3; TRBD2 matches 9 bases. Germline assignment: CDR1 SQVTM and CDR2 ANQGSEA. The V segment lost 3 bases and the J segment 4 bases; nucleotides outside the gene matches: 2. This CDR3 comprises 13 residues. Written as DNA, the CDR3 is TGCAGCGTTGATGCGGGAGGGCCAGATACGCAGTATTTT. Translating gives CSVDAGGPDTQYF.

The V call is TRBV10-2, the J call TRBJ2-7, with D unclear. CDR3 length: 12 residues. V was cut by 4 bases and J by 1 base, with 5 bases left in between. CDR1 and CDR2 from the germline V gene are WSHSY and SAAADI. CDR3: CASSATSYEQYF. The CDR3, as DNA: TGCGCCAGCAGTGCGACATCCTACGAGCAGTACTTC.

V usage is TRBV30 and J usage is TRBJ1-6; D gene uncertain. CDR3 length: 13 residues. Germline V lookup: CDR1 GTSNPN, CDR2 SVGIG (reference sequence). The ends were cut back, 1 base at V and 10 bases at J, with 11 bases in the middle. In nucleotides, the CDR3 is TGTGCCTGGAGTGACAGTCAGAACTCACCCCTCCACTTT. Encoded protein: CAWSDSQNSPLHF.

The chain joins TRBV4-1 to TRBJ1-5; TRBD1 matches 11 bases. CDR3 length: 18 residues. Germline V gene lookup returns CDR1 MGHRA and CDR2 YSYEKL. The V and J ends lost 1 base and 5 bases, in that order; junction bases with no gene match: 10. The chain's CDR3 is CASSQGPLGQGAYQPQHF. In DNA form, the CDR3 reads TGCGCCAGCAGCCAAGGGCCCCTAGGACAGGGGGCCTATCAGCCCCAGCATTTT.

This chain uses TRBV5-4 with TRBJ1-3; 8 bases align to TRBD1. Trimming took 3 bases from V and 4 from J; bases not matched to a gene: 6. This CDR3 region has 15 residues. Germline CDR1 reads SGHNT; CDR2 reads YYREEE (reference sequence). The CDR3 loop is CASSSGQGYGNTIYF. The CDR3 nucleotides read TGTGCCAGCAGCTCCGGACAGGGCTACGGAAACACCATATATTTT.